The TCR beta chain under discussion was sequenced for a study of T cell changes during pregnancy in multiple sclerosis. The CDR3 has 16 residues. V was clipped by 5 bases and J by 3 bases, with 18 bases between them. Germline V gene lookup returns CDR1 SGHAT and CDR2 FQNNGV. TCRdb's table, derived via immunoSEQ multiplex PCR, lists solely in-frame clones and lacks some. The table includes about 74,000 clones, roughly 88% detected once. This rearrangement joins TRBV11-2 to TRBJ2-3; TRBD2 might be the D (5 bases). The clonotype originates from a female donor with multiple sclerosis, enrolled in a pregnancy study. The specimen comprised peripheral blood, sampled in the third trimester of pregnancy. Written as DNA, the CDR3 is TGTGCCAGCAGCCTATCCCGGGCACTAGGGACAGATACGCAGTATTTT. As protein: CASSLSRALGTDTQYF.